This T cell receptor beta chain was obtained from a study of human T cells and chemical hapten exposure. Overall study context: Slight differences in pooled library volume were the main source of varying TCR yields across samples.

Stated time point: healthy volunteer bleed at 2 weeks. Unfractionated whole blood yielded the extracted total RNA. Individual cDNA molecules (in the library) carried attached unique molecular identifiers. In the authors' workflow: Between 23,224 and 690,600 TCRs appeared in each sample, and the median stood at about 100,000. TCRdb ran MiXCR on the RACE reads and lists one entry per CDR3 protein. Clone size and V and J calls follow TCRdb, not the original study. The table lists 130,000 or so distinct CDR3 sequences, about 9% of them singletons. Findings and caveats of the study: Sensitizing with DPC caused no change in TCRs above 1 in 1000 frequency.

This clonotype has ten or more counts. Its specificity is unknown. The TCR originated in a male donor in good health. Some clones in this sample may be carry-over from other donors' samples. The sequencing input was whole blood.

The CDR3 here is CSAYTDVGGYTF. In DNA form, the CDR3 reads TGCAGTGCTTATACCGACGTTGGGGGCTACACCTTC. V is TRBV20-1 and J is TRBJ1-2; D uncertain. Germline V CDR1 and CDR2: DFQATT, SNEGSKA (reference sequence). This CDR3 has 12 residues. V was shortened by 5 bases and J by 8 bases, with 15 bases between the two germline ends.